These 29 T cell receptor beta chains were all obtained from the same sample, sequenced in a study of spatial heterogeneity in lung cancer. Findings of the study overall: The number of expanded tumor alpha and beta chains correlated with mutation number.

Antigens for these TCRs are unknown. The time point: sample taken at primary tumor resection. MiXCR, applied by TCRdb to the 5' RACE reads, yields one record per CDR3 protein. Here the sample spans 20,000 to 25,000 distinct CDR3 sequences, approximately 6.5% being singletons. The specimen was lung tumor tissue, collected at surgery. The receptor source for this set is a male donor with early-stage non-small cell lung cancer.

This clonotype has ten or more counts. For the CDR3, the DNA is TGTGCCAGCAGTGAACAGGGAGGGTCCACTGAAGCTTTCTTT. Translating it yields CASSEQGGSTEAFF. The genes are TRBV2 and TRBJ1-1, with D possibly TRBD1 on 5 matching bases. Per germline, CDR1 SNHLY and CDR2 FYNNEI. The CDR3 covers 14 residues. Trimming shortened V by 2 bases and J by 4 bases, and 11 bases separated the two germline ends. Complete variable domain (other parts from reference TRBV2 and TRBJ1-1): EPEVTQTPSHQVTQMGQEVILRCVPISNHLYFYWYRQILGQKVEFLVSFYNNEISEKSEIFDDQFSVERPDGSNFTLKIRSTKLEDSAMYFCASSEQGGSTEAFFGQGTRLTVV.

The rearrangement links TRBV10-3 to TRBJ2-1, with D perhaps assigned TRBD1 or TRBD2 (7 bases each). There are 18 residues in the CDR3. V was clipped by 4 bases and J by 1 base, with 20 bases between them. In germline, CDR1 is ENHRY, CDR2 SYGVKD. DNA for the CDR3: TGTGCCATCAGTGGCTCACAGGGAGGGGGCCCTTCCTACAATGAGCAGTTCTTC. This sequence encodes CAISGSQGGGPSYNEQFF.

The table lists this clonotype with many counts. CDR3: CASSRSQSNQPQHF. Here the CDR3 DNA reads TGTGCCAGCAGCCGGTCACAGAGCAATCAGCCCCAGCATTTT. The rearrangement uses TRBV7-9 and TRBJ1-5; D remains unclear. Germline CDR1 and CDR2: SEHNR and FQNEAQ (reference sequence). V lost 5 bases and J 1 base, leaving 9 bases between the germline ends. CDR3 size: 14 residues.

This clonotype was detected ten times or more. The J gene is TRBJ2-1, the V gene TRBV7-2; no reliable D call. The CDR3 is made up of 13 amino acids. The germline gives CDR1 SGHTA, CDR2 FQGNSA. V was trimmed by 2 bases and J by 3 bases, leaving 5 bases between them. This CDR3 is CASSLQVYNEQFF. The CDR3 nucleotides read TGTGCCAGCAGCTTACAAGTCTACAATGAGCAGTTCTTC.

J is TRBJ1-1 and V is TRBV5-1; D call uncertain. Germline CDR1 and CDR2: SGHRS and YFSETQ. Trimming took off 2 bases at V and 1 base at J, with 6 bases between the two ends. This CDR3 spans 13 amino acids. This chain's CDR3 is CASSFWKNTEAFF. As DNA, the CDR3 is TGCGCCAGCAGCTTCTGGAAGAACACTGAAGCTTTCTTT.

This clonotype was seen ten or more times. The J gene is TRBJ2-1, the V gene TRBV7-3; 7 bases are a match to TRBD2. V was pared by 3 bases and J by 4 bases, with 6 bases of the junction left unmatched. CDR3 length equals 15 residues. Germline-derived CDR1 and CDR2 are SGHTA and FQGTGA. Written as DNA, the CDR3 is TGTGCCAGCAGCTTGATCCGGACTAGTTACAATGAGCAGTTCTTC. Encoded protein: CASSLIRTSYNEQFF.

This clonotype showed up many times. V gene TRBV10-3 combines with J gene TRBJ1-6, with 10 nucleotides matching TRBD1. Germline values: CDR1 ENHRY, CDR2 SYGVKD. The CDR3 spans 15 residues. V shed 2 bases and J 14 bases; nucleotides not matched to a gene: 9. In nucleotides, the CDR3 is TGTGCCATCAGTGAGGAGGGACAGGGGTCTACGGCCCTCCACTTT. As protein: CAISEEGQGSTALHF.

This clonotype was counted many times. The chain joins TRBV2 to TRBJ2-2; 7 bases map to TRBD1. The V gene's germline CDR1 is SNHLY and CDR2 FYNNEI. This CDR3 has 15 amino acids. J gave up 5 bases and V 6 bases, and 9 bases lay outside the gene matches. The CDR3 nucleotides are TGTGCCAGCAGCCTAAACAGGGGACGAACCGGGGAGCTGTTTTTT. It encodes CASSLNRGRTGELFF.

This clonotype was picked up many times. This chain connects TRBV19 to TRBJ2-6, with D unresolved. The CDR3 has 14 amino acids. Trimming removed 4 bases at V and 4 bases at J, with 8 bases between. Germline V CDR1 and CDR2: LNHDA, SQIVND (reference sequence). The CDR3 nucleotides are TGTGCCAGTAGTAAAGGGTTCGGGGCCAACGTCCTGACTTTC. Amino acids: CASSKGFGANVLTF.

In its sample, this clonotype was seen many times. CDR3 sequence reads: CASSYYTGLTQYF. CDR3 sequence (DNA): TGTGCCAGCAGTTACTACACAGGGTTAACACAGTATTTT. V gene TRBV28 combines with J gene TRBJ2-3; D is possibly TRBD1 (6 bases). V shed 4 bases and J shed 12 bases, with 17 bases lying between them. Looked up from germline, CDR1 is MDHEN and CDR2 is SYDVKM. CDR3 length: 13 residues.

In its sample, this clonotype was seen many times. V is TRBV4-2 and J is TRBJ2-7; D call uncertain. Germline V gene sequence: CDR1 LGHNA, CDR2 YNFKEQ. The CDR3 runs to 13 residues. Trimming shortened V by 1 base and J by 3 bases, and 7 bases separated the two germline ends. The CDR3 nucleotides read TGTGCCAGCAGCCAAGTAGAAGACTACGAGCAGTACTTC. Residues: CASSQVEDYEQYF.

This clonotype was detected ten times or more. The chain joins TRBV7-6 to TRBJ2-7; 8 bases are a match to TRBD1. The germline gives CDR1 SGHVS, CDR2 FNYEAQ. J was trimmed by 3 bases and V by 5 bases; bases with no gene match: 18. The CDR3 totals 18 residues. Here the CDR3 reads CASSHRDRIHYGGYEQYF. The DNA of the CDR3 is TGTGCCAGCAGCCACCGGGACAGGATCCACTATGGGGGCTACGAGCAGTACTTC.

This clonotype was picked up many times. This rearrangement joins TRBV3-1 to TRBJ2-1; D assignment may be TRBD1 or TRBD2 (6 bases each). Germline CDR1 LGHDT, CDR2 YNNKEL (reference sequence). V was trimmed by 4 bases and J by 7 bases, leaving 17 bases between them. The CDR3 is made up of 15 amino acids. CDR3 sequence reads: CASSLSGGGKNEQFF. The DNA of the CDR3 is TGTGCCAGCAGCCTCAGTGGGGGCGGGAAGAATGAGCAGTTCTTC.

This clonotype occurred many times. This chain uses TRBV7-9 with TRBJ2-5; 9 bases match TRBD2. The ends lost 2 bases at V and 10 bases at J; junction bases unmatched: 11. Germline values: CDR1 SEHNR, CDR2 FQNEAQ (reference sequence). The length of the CDR3 is 15 residues. CDR3: CASSLRSSGSEVQYF. In nucleotides, the CDR3 is TGTGCCAGCAGCTTACGGAGTAGCGGGAGTGAGGTCCAGTACTTC.

This clonotype was counted ten times or more. The gene calls are TRBV7-2 and TRBJ2-2; 7 positions match TRBD1. The V segment lost 1 base and the J segment 7 bases; nucleotides outside the gene matches: 6. CDR1 is SGHTA, CDR2 FQGNSA, per germline. The CDR3 is made up of 15 amino acids. The CDR3 region has the DNA TGTGCCAGCAGCTTAGGAACAGGGGTTGGCGGGGAGCTGTTTTTT. Its protein product is CASSLGTGVGGELFF. The full variable domain, with the rest looked up from reference TRBV7-2 and TRBJ2-2, is GAGVSQSPSNKVTEKGKDVELRCDPISGHTALYWYRQSLGQGLEFLIYFQGNSAPDKSGLPSDRFSAERTGGSVSTLTIQRTQQEDSAVYLCASSLGTGVGGELFFGEGSRLTVL.

This clonotype was found many times. This sequence joins TRBV5-5 and TRBJ1-5; TRBD1 matches at 10 bases. Unmatched junction bases numbered 6, after V lost 3 bases and J lost 0 bases. This CDR3 has 17 residues. Germline V CDR1 and CDR2: SGHKS, YYEKEE (reference sequence). In DNA form, the CDR3 reads TGTGCCAGCAGCTCTGGACAGGGGGGTTATAGCAATCAGCCCCAGCATTTT. Its protein is CASSSGQGGYSNQPQHF.

The chain recombines TRBV6-9 with TRBJ2-1; D is uncertain. There are 13 residues in the CDR3. Per germline, CDR1 MNHGY and CDR2 SVAAGI. V was trimmed by 3 bases and J by 10 bases, leaving 13 bases between them. CDR3 in DNA: TGTGCCAGCAGTTACCCAGACGGAGACGAGCAGTTCTTC. Its protein is CASSYPDGDEQFF.

This clonotype came up many times. The chain has TRBV7-2 and TRBJ2-1, with 8 nucleotides matching TRBD2. The germline V gene has CDR1 SGHTA and CDR2 FQGNSA. V shed 5 bases, J shed 3 bases, and the junction held 6 bases outside the gene matches. This CDR3 has 15 residues. CDR3 region: CASSPKSGGYNEQFF. CDR3 sequence (DNA): TGTGCCAGCAGCCCTAAAAGCGGGGGCTACAATGAGCAGTTCTTC.

There are many counts of this clonotype. V is TRBV28 and J is TRBJ2-1, with D unresolved. The germline CDR1 and CDR2 sequences are MDHEN and SYDVKM. This CDR3 comprises 12 residues. The V end was cut by 6 bases, the J end by 6 bases, with 9 bases between. The CDR3 DNA is TGTGCCAGCAGGGGTTCAGGCAATGAGCAGTTCTTC. Translating it yields CASRGSGNEQFF.

This clonotype was detected ten times or more. The chain is built from TRBV3-1 and TRBJ2-7, with 11 nucleotides matching TRBD2. The CDR3 has 15 amino acids. From germline, CDR1 is LGHDT and CDR2 YNNKEL (reference sequence). V lost 8 bases, J lost 5 bases, and 11 bases stayed unmatched. The chain's CDR3 is CASCSTSGSMNEQYF. CDR3 nucleotides: TGTGCCAGCTGCTCCACTAGCGGGAGTATGAACGAGCAGTACTTC.

There are many counts of this clonotype. The chain employs TRBV3-1 and TRBJ1-3; 8 bases are a match to TRBD1. The CDR3 is 14 amino acids. In germline, CDR1 is LGHDT, CDR2 YNNKEL (reference sequence). J was trimmed by 4 bases and V by 3 bases; bases with no gene match: 2. DNA for the CDR3: TGTGCCAGCAGCCACCGGGACAGGGGAAACACCATATATTTT. Translated, it gives CASSHRDRGNTIYF.

This clonotype was recorded many times. The gene calls are TRBV6-2 or TRBV6-3 and TRBJ2-1, with D perhaps TRBD2 (6 bases). The CDR3 has 15 residues. Trimming took off 7 bases at V and 0 bases at J, with 13 bases between the two ends. The germline V gene encodes CDR1 MNHEY and CDR2 SVGEGT. The CDR3 DNA reads as TGTGCCAGCAACGGCGGGACGGGCTCCTACAATGAGCAGTTCTTC. Translated, it gives CASNGGTGSYNEQFF.

This clonotype appeared a few times. The J gene is TRBJ1-6, the V gene TRBV10-2; tentative D call: TRBD1 (5 bases). The CDR3 has 16 amino acids. Per germline, CDR1 WSHSY and CDR2 SAAADI. The ends were cut back, 6 bases at V and 5 bases at J, with 17 bases in the middle. The CDR3 region has the DNA TGCGCCAGCAGCGCCGGGGTCGGAGGGGATAATTCACCCCTCCACTTT. It translates to CASSAGVGGDNSPLHF.

This clonotype was found a few times. The V gene is TRBV27, the J gene TRBJ2-5; the D gene could be TRBD1 or TRBD2 (7 bases each). This CDR3 is 15 amino acids long. Trimming stripped 7 bases from V and 4 bases from J, with 19 bases between. Germline CDR1 and CDR2: MNHEY and SMNVEV (reference sequence). CDR3 DNA sequence: TGTGCCAGCAAAGGGGGCGGGAGACCTGGAGAGACCCAGTACTTC. Translation: CASKGGGRPGETQYF.

By share, this clonotype ranks as medium-sized. V gene TRBV28 combines with J gene TRBJ2-3; 8 nucleotides align to TRBD2. Germline V gene lookup returns CDR1 MDHEN and CDR2 SYDVKM. CDR3 length: 15 residues. The V segment lost 5 bases and the J segment 11 bases; nucleotides outside the gene matches: 15. CDR3: CASSPTFPGLVRQYF. CDR3 in DNA: TGTGCCAGCAGTCCCACCTTCCCGGGACTAGTCAGGCAGTATTTT.

This clonotype was detected ten times or more. This chain connects TRBV5-1 to TRBJ2-1; D perhaps matches TRBD2 (6 bases). The germline V and J ends were trimmed by 4 bases and 2 bases, with 16 bases remaining between them. Germline values: CDR1 SGHRS, CDR2 YFSETQ. This CDR3 spans 16 amino acids. CDR3 region: CASSTSPLAAYNEQFF. The CDR3 DNA reads as TGCGCCAGCAGCACCTCCCCCTTAGCGGCCTACAATGAGCAGTTCTTC.

This clonotype counts as medium-sized. The V call is TRBV2, the J call TRBJ1-2; D uncertain. The CDR3 is 12 residues long. Trimming removed 7 bases at V and 4 bases at J, with 10 bases between. Looked up from germline, CDR1 is SNHLY and CDR2 is FYNNEI. The CDR3 DNA follows: TGTGCCAGCACCACAGAGAGCTATGGCTACACCTTC. Protein: CASTTESYGYTF.

This clonotype was detected ten times or more. V and J are TRBV9 and TRBJ1-6, with TRBD1 identical over 10 bases. The CDR3 has 17 residues. The germline gives CDR1 SGDLS, CDR2 YYNGEE. The junction had 10 bases not matched to a gene; V was cut back by 3 bases and J by 7 bases. The DNA of the CDR3 is TGTGCCAGCAGCGCAACGGGACAGGGGAGGAGGAATTCACCCCTCCACTTT. It encodes CASSATGQGRRNSPLHF. Full variable domain (rest looked up from reference TRBV9 and TRBJ1-6): DSGVTQTPKHLITATGQRVTLRCSPRSGDLSVYWYQQSLDQGLQFLIQYYNGEERAKGNILERFSAQQFPDLHSELNLSSLELGDSALYFCASSATGQGRRNSPLHFGNGTRLTVT.

This clonotype occurred many times. The rearrangement uses TRBV5-6 and TRBJ2-1, with a possible D match to TRBD2 (5 bases). CDR3 size: 15 residues. Germline assignment: CDR1 SGHDT and CDR2 YYEEEE. V was cut by 2 bases and J by 0 bases, with 9 bases left in between. CDR3 loop: CASSFSATSYNEQFF. DNA for the CDR3: TGTGCCAGCAGCTTTAGCGCCACCTCCTACAATGAGCAGTTCTTC.